This T cell receptor beta chain is drawn from a study of T cell clonality in common variable immunodeficiency (dated by TCRdb to 2014 to 2015). This clone was recorded many times. The antigen it binds to is not known. Coverage ceases 3 residues before the CDR3 finishes, and the germline J gene fills in the end. The germline V gene encodes CDR1 SGHVS and CDR2 FNYEAQ. Germline trimming amounts to 5 bases on V and 3 bases on J, with 9 as the count of junction bases outside the gene matches. Including cysteine and phenylalanine, the CDR3 has 17 amino acids. Part of the CDR3 DNA is given, 42 bases translated from base 1. For sequencing input, CVID and control samples contributed equivalent amounts of genomic DNA. For every sample, a 60 bp segment covering the rearranged TCRbeta CDR3 region was amplified and then sequenced. The immunoSEQ assay, a bias-corrected multiplex PCR with high-throughput sequencing, was employed for TCRbeta amplification. The original pipeline was this. Every unique nucleotide sequence was considered a clone and was annotated with V, D and J genes, copy number and frequency. Sequences were labeled productive if in frame, and non-productive if out of frame or containing stop codons. Clonality was calculated from Shannon's entropy as previously described. The predicted amino acid sequences of productive clones were used to derive the mean CDR3 Kyte-Doolittle hydropathy. Hierarchical clustering of scaled V gene usage was performed with the R hclust function using Manhattan distance and complete linkage. Clone sharing by CDR3 amino acid sequence was assessed by resampling 12 repertoires per group over 100 rounds. The repertoires were screened for some 70 published EBV-specific TCRbeta sequences and roughly 240 published CMV-specific TCRbeta sequences. After two CVID samples that produced fewer than 10,000 sequences were dropped from the analysis, around 40 CVID repertoires remained. TCRdb holds this immuneACCESS table with in-frame rearrangements only. Some clones are missing; in checked studies, unresolved V genes explain under half, and the rest has no known cause. That table gives V, J and clone size, and the DNA gave D and trimming. In this sample, about 81,000 clones appear, none counted once only. The ten top clones hold around 0.8% of the sample.

Both CVID patients and healthy controls were predominantly of Caucasian heritage. From each donor, 5 to 8 ml of heparinized peripheral whole blood was collected. Genomic DNA from adults with common variable immune deficiency (CVID) and from healthy adult controls was used for sequencing of TCRbeta CDR3 repertoires. A total of some 22 healthy adult volunteers (about twelve female and approximately ten male; age range roughly 23 to 75 years, mean age around 32) were included in the control group. To isolate peripheral blood mononuclear cells, diluted blood was subjected to density centrifugation over Hypaque 1077 or Ficoll-Paque. Genomic DNA was obtained from unsorted mononuclear cells using either Qiagen column purification or a centrifugation-based method. Broad study findings and their caveats: CVID TCRbeta sequences were reported to have fewer deletions and N-nucleotide insertions and to lack highly modified clones with 13 or more V deletions. The authors noted that sequencing repertoires of T cell subpopulations would be needed to clarify what caused the increased clonality in CVID. Although equal DNA input was used, an average of roughly 89,000 unique sequences per sample was obtained for controls, compared with approximately 32,000 for CVID samples. CVID subjects shared fewer TCRbeta clones with each other than healthy controls did (p < 0.0001). Patient heterogeneity within the CVID cohort put limits on correlating repertoire features with clinical complications. Increased TCRbeta clonality was found in CVID subjects compared with healthy controls (t-test p = 0.018), with the increase being most characteristic of about a third of subjects.

The receptor's source is a person aged 18-70 years in good health. Sequences were obtained from peripheral blood mononuclear cells. The V and J genes are TRBV7-6 and TRBJ1-4, and TRBD1 matches 10 of the central bases. This receptor carries the CDR3 CASSITTGGASNEKLFF. The part of the CDR3 DNA that was read is TGTGCCAGCAGCATAACGACAGGGGGCGCATCTAATGAAAAA. Extended through the reference TRBV7-6 and TRBJ1-4 proteins, this CDR3 yields the full variable domain: GAGVSQSPRYKVTKRGQDVALRCDPISGHVSLYWYRQALGQGPEFLTYFNYEAQQDKSGLPNDRFSAERPEGSISTLTIQRTEQRDSAMYRCASSITTGGASNEKLFFGSGTQLSVL.